The 27 T cell receptor beta chains listed next were all sequenced from one sample in a study of response to subunit inactivated influenza vaccine. In TCRdb, the RT-PCR reads were re-called with MiXCR into one record per CDR3 protein. The sample contains under 550,000 distinct CDR3 sequences, less than 8% of which appear only once. The input for sequencing was PBMCs from blood, taken around 25 months after vaccination. The receptors come from a man aged 45 to 75 who received an inactivated influenza vaccine.

V is TRBV10-2 and J is TRBJ2-2; D is possibly TRBD1 or TRBD2 (5 bases each). The CDR3 loop spans 14 amino acids. Germline loops: CDR1 WSHSY, CDR2 SAAADI. V was clipped by 4 bases and J by 6 bases, with 12 bases between them. CDR3 sequence: CASSGELGAGELFF. The CDR3 nucleotides read TGCGCCAGCAGTGGAGAACTAGGGGCCGGGGAGCTGTTTTTT.

This clonotype was seen at least ten times. The chain is built from TRBV6-1 and TRBJ1-5; D is possibly TRBD1 (5 bases). CDR1 MNHNS and CDR2 SASEGT come from the germline V gene. There are 13 residues in the CDR3. V lost 0 bases and J 8 bases, leaving 8 bases between the germline ends. CDR3 region: CASSEAPDKPQHF. CDR3 nucleotide sequence: TGTGCCAGCAGTGAAGCCCCGGACAAGCCCCAGCATTTT.

The chain combines TRBV29-1 with TRBJ1-1, with D hard to call. CDR3 length: 13 amino acids. Germline V lookup: CDR1 SQVTM, CDR2 ANQGSEA. V lost 0 bases and J 5 bases, leaving 10 bases between the germline ends. The CDR3 region is CSVEETRGTEAFF. CDR3 sequence (DNA): TGCAGCGTTGAAGAAACCCGAGGTACTGAAGCTTTCTTT.

This clonotype appeared many times. The chain has TRBV29-1 and TRBJ1-3; unclear D gene. The CDR3 is 13 residues long. Germline V gives CDR1 SQVTM, CDR2 ANQGSEA. V was shortened by 4 bases and J by 4 bases, with 11 bases between the two germline ends. The CDR3 DNA reads as TGCAGCGTTGGGACCGGCAGAGGAAACACCATATATTTT. It codes for CSVGTGRGNTIYF.

This clonotype was observed at least ten times. This chain connects TRBV12-3 or TRBV12-4 to TRBJ1-1; D is undetermined. V was pared by 6 bases and J by 10 bases, with 21 bases between. The CDR3 length is 14 residues. This chain's CDR3 is CASRPRSAQSRAFF. The CDR3 region has the DNA TGTGCCAGCAGACCGAGGTCCGCGCAGTCAAGAGCTTTCTTT.

The chain links TRBV5-1 to TRBJ2-2, with a possible D match to TRBD2 (6 bases). The CDR3 consists of 15 residues. With 2 bases removed from V and 1 base from J, the gap between germline ends came to 9 bases. CDR1 is SGHRS, CDR2 YFSETQ, per germline. CDR3 in DNA: TGCGCCAGCAGCTTACTAGCTTTGAACACCGGGGAGCTGTTTTTT. This translates into CASSLLALNTGELFF.

The sample holds many counts of this clonotype. The chain couples TRBV30 to TRBJ1-4; unclear D gene. The V gene lost 0 bases and the J gene lost 3 bases, with 8 bases spanning the gap. The CDR3 loop spans 14 amino acids. Germline V lookup: CDR1 GTSNPN, CDR2 SVGIG (reference sequence). CDR3 sequence (DNA): TGTGCCTGGAGTGTAGGGTCTGCTAATGAAAAACTGTTTTTT. It is translated as CAWSVGSANEKLFF.

The chain is built from TRBV5-5 and TRBJ2-2; 11 bases are shared with TRBD1. Losses at the gene ends were 4 bases for V and 6 bases for J; bases not matched to a gene: 5. The CDR3 has 15 amino acids. Germline CDR1 and CDR2: SGHKS and YYEKEE (reference sequence). The CDR3 DNA is TGTGCCAGCAGCAAAGGACAGGGGGCTGCCGGGGAGCTGTTTTTT. Encoded protein: CASSKGQGAAGELFF. Variable domain in full (rest from reference TRBV5-5 and TRBJ2-2): DAGVTQSPTHLIKTRGQQVTLRCSPISGHKSVSWYQQVLGQGPQFIFQYYEKEERGRGNFPDRFSARQFPNYSSELNVNALLLGDSALYLCASSKGQGAAGELFFGEGSRLTVL.

The sample holds many counts of this clonotype. The V call is TRBV5-1, the J call TRBJ2-3; D might be TRBD1 (5 bases). The ends were cut back, 4 bases at V and 6 bases at J, with 12 bases in the middle. This CDR3 spans 13 amino acids. Germline-derived CDR1 and CDR2 are SGHRS and YFSETQ. The CDR3 region is CASSGRQLDTQYF. The CDR3 DNA reads as TGCGCCAGCAGCGGCAGACAGTTGGATACGCAGTATTTT.

This clonotype appeared a few times. The genes are TRBV5-1 and TRBJ1-2; 7 positions match TRBD1. The germline V gene encodes CDR1 SGHRS and CDR2 YFSETQ. This CDR3 has 14 residues. Trimming cost V 0 bases and J 6 bases; bases outside gene matches: 5. Here the CDR3 DNA reads TGCGCCAGCAGCTTGGAGACAGGGAGGGATGGCTACACCTTC. Protein product: CASSLETGRDGYTF.

This clonotype has at least ten counts. The rearrangement joins TRBV11-2 to TRBJ2-6, with D uncertain. CDR1 is SGHAT, CDR2 FQNNGV, per germline. The V gene lost 5 bases and the J gene lost 4 bases, with 12 bases spanning the gap. The CDR3 is 15 residues long. The DNA for the CDR3 is TGTGCCAGCAGCCCTCTAAGAGCCGGGGCCAACGTCCTGACTTTC. This codes for CASSPLRAGANVLTF.

This clonotype was picked up a small number of times. V gene TRBV29-1 combines with J gene TRBJ1-3; D gene unclear. The CDR3 runs 11 residues. Germline V CDR1 and CDR2: SQVTM, ANQGSEA. CDR3: CGLRAGNTIYF. CDR3 DNA sequence: TGCGGATTAAGGGCCGGAAACACCATATATTTT.

This clonotype was recorded many times. This chain joins TRBV11-1 and TRBJ2-5; D is ambiguous. In germline, CDR1 is SGHAT, CDR2 FQDESV (reference sequence). CDR3 length: 16 residues. Trimming removed 5 bases at V and 2 bases at J, with 18 bases between. The CDR3 coding sequence is TGTGCCAGCAGCCCGCGGCGTGCAGGAGTGCAAGAGACCCAGTACTTC. Residues: CASSPRRAGVQETQYF.

This clonotype was counted at least ten times. The rearrangement joins TRBV4-3 to TRBJ2-7; 8 bases are shared with TRBD1. In germline, CDR1 is LGHNA, CDR2 YSLEER. The ends lost 3 bases at V and 6 bases at J; junction bases unmatched: 1. The CDR3 extends over 12 amino acids. CDR3 in amino acids: CASSHGTGEQYF. CDR3 DNA: TGCGCCAGCAGCCATGGGACAGGCGAGCAGTACTTC.

This clonotype was counted a few times. The V gene is TRBV12-3 or TRBV12-4, the J gene TRBJ2-3; D is perhaps TRBD1 or TRBD2 (5 bases each). V was clipped by 6 bases and J by 4 bases, with 17 bases between them. The CDR3 contains 15 residues. For the CDR3, the DNA is TGTGCCAGCAGCCCTGCGGGCAGGGCCCCAGATACGCAGTATTTT. It encodes CASSPAGRAPDTQYF.

The J gene is TRBJ2-5, the V gene TRBV4-2; TRBD1 aligns across 8 bases. Trimming removed 4 bases from V and 5 bases from J; junction bases left unmatched: 12. The CDR3 totals 16 residues. Germline CDR1 reads LGHNA; CDR2 reads YNFKEQ. The CDR3 DNA sequence: TGTGCCAGCAGCCGAGCGGTCGACAGGGGTTGGGAGACCCAGTACTTC. Residues: CASSRAVDRGWETQYF.

This clonotype has at least ten counts. The gene calls are TRBV10-3 and TRBJ2-3, with 12 bases that match TRBD1. CDR1 and CDR2 (germline): ENHRY, SYGVKD. V gave up 6 bases and J gave up 5 bases; unmatched junction bases: 9. The length of the CDR3 is 16 residues. In DNA form, the CDR3 reads TGTGCCATCAGCAACTCTTGGGACAGGGGGCAAGATACGCAGTATTTT. This gives the protein CAISNSWDRGQDTQYF.

The chain is built from TRBV11-2 and TRBJ2-1; D gene uncertain. With 10 bases removed from V and 0 bases from J, the gap between germline ends came to 10 bases. Germline V gives CDR1 SGHAT, CDR2 FQNNGV. This CDR3 spans 13 amino acids. The CDR3 DNA follows: TGTGCCACTGTGGAGAGCTCCTACAATGAGCAGTTCTTC. Translation gives CATVESSYNEQFF.

This clonotype was recorded a few times. CDR3 sequence (DNA): TGCAGTGCTAAAATTCAGGCTAACTCCTACGAGCAGTACTTC. This sequence encodes CSAKIQANSYEQYF. The chain couples TRBV20-1 to TRBJ2-7; the D is unclear. V was pared by 4 bases and J by 0 bases, with 13 bases between. In germline, CDR1 is DFQATT, CDR2 SNEGSKA (reference sequence). This CDR3 comprises 14 residues.

This clonotype was picked up one time. The rearrangement joins TRBV2 to TRBJ1-1; 7 positions agree with TRBD1. Germline V gives CDR1 SNHLY, CDR2 FYNNEI. CDR3 length: 16 amino acids. V lost 0 bases and J lost 1; bases outside the gene matches: 5. Here the CDR3 reads CASSEAPGQQNTEAFF. The CDR3 DNA is TGTGCCAGCAGTGAAGCGCCGGGACAGCAGAACACTGAAGCTTTCTTT. Together with reference TRBV2 and TRBJ1-1, the CDR3 gives the full variable domain: EPEVTQTPSHQVTQMGQEVILRCVPISNHLYFYWYRQILGQKVEFLVSFYNNEISEKSEIFDDQFSVERPDGSNFTLKIRSTKLEDSAMYFCASSEAPGQQNTEAFFGQGTRLTVV.

This clonotype appeared many times. The junction departs from the called germline gene at one end, perhaps through a read error. The CDR3 region is CASTLGTANYGYTF. Written as DNA, the CDR3 is TGTGCCAGCACTTTAGGGACAGCCAACTATGGCTACACCTTC. The chain has TRBV12-3 or TRBV12-4 and TRBJ1-2; TRBD1 matches at 7 bases. CDR3 length: 14 residues.

At least ten counts were recorded for this clonotype. The V call is TRBV6-5, the J call TRBJ2-5; 7 bases are shared with TRBD1. Germline CDR1 MNHEY, CDR2 SVGAGI. Trimming at V came to 0 bases and at J to 5 bases, leaving 6 bases not matched to a gene. The CDR3 sequence is 15 residues long. Written as DNA, the CDR3 is TGTGCCAGCAGTTACTCAGGGGGCAAGAGGGAGACCCAGTACTTC. Encoded protein: CASSYSGGKRETQYF.

Of note for this clonotype: An end of the junction differs from the germline gene, which may be a read error. V usage is TRBV6-1 and J usage is TRBJ2-1; D is uncertain. This CDR3 contains 14 residues. CDR1 and CDR2 from the germline V gene are MNHNS and SASEGT. The CDR3 spells CAISELGIGNEQFF. Here the CDR3 DNA reads TGTGCCATCAGTGAATTGGGGATAGGCAATGAGCAGTTCTTC.

This clonotype has a count of ten or more. The rearrangement links TRBV15 to TRBJ2-4; 9 positions agree with TRBD1. Trimming took 3 bases from V and 4 from J; bases not matched to a gene: 4. Germline CDR1 reads LNHNV; CDR2 reads YYDKDF (reference sequence). The CDR3 is made up of 15 amino acids. CDR3 bases: TGTGCCACCAGCAGGGGACAGGGAGGTAAAAACATTCAGTACTTC. It yields the protein CATSRGQGGKNIQYF. Looking up the rest from reference TRBV15 and TRBJ2-4 gives the full variable domain: DAMVIQNPRYQVTQFGKPVTLSCSQTLNHNVMYWYQQKSSQAPKLLFHYYDKDFNNEADTPDNFQSRRPNTSFCFLDIRSPGLGDTAMYLCATSRGQGGKNIQYFGAGTRLSVL.

This clonotype was seen many times. The J gene is TRBJ1-2, the V gene TRBV20-1; D might be TRBD1 (6 bases). CDR3 length: 13 residues. Between the trimmed V and J ends, which lost 3 bases and 7 bases, there was a span of 15 bases. Germline loops: CDR1 DFQATT, CDR2 SNEGSKA (reference sequence). The CDR3 sequence is CSASRLGAGGYTF. CDR3 DNA sequence: TGCAGTGCTAGCCGGTTGGGGGCCGGTGGCTACACCTTC.

The sample holds a few counts of this clonotype. This chain joins TRBV27 and TRBJ2-3, with D perhaps TRBD1 or TRBD2 (6 bases each). Germline values: CDR1 MNHEY, CDR2 SMNVEV (reference sequence). Trimming removed 4 bases at V and 4 bases at J, with 15 bases between. CDR3 length: 15 residues. The CDR3 is CASSSWGALADTQYF. CDR3 nucleotide sequence: TGTGCCAGCAGTTCCTGGGGGGCTCTTGCAGATACGCAGTATTTT.

There are a few counts of this clonotype. The chain combines TRBV5-1 with TRBJ1-2; D gene unclear. The length of the CDR3 is 14 residues. Looked up from germline, CDR1 is SGHRS and CDR2 is YFSETQ. V shed 0 bases and J shed 5 bases, with 11 bases lying between them. The CDR3 DNA follows: TGCGCCAGCAGCTTGGGGGGTCCCGAGTATGGCTACACCTTC. Translated: CASSLGGPEYGYTF.